These 7 T cell receptor beta chains came from one sample sequenced in a study of cytomegalovirus exposure and HLA in healthy donors. Researchers ran the PCR with 60 Vbeta and 13 Jbeta primers. TCRdb's copy holds only in-frame clones and misses some; the assay was immunoSEQ multiplex PCR. The sample holds roughly 290,000 clones, 80% seen once. Sequences were obtained from PBMCs. These receptors all come from a girl between 2 and 10 years old in good health and CMV-seronegative.

CDR3 coding DNA: TGCGCCAGCACCCGCGGCGGGACAGGGGATGGTGAGCAGTACTTC. Amino acid sequence: CASTRGGTGDGEQYF. The J gene is TRBJ2-7, the V gene TRBV5-1; 10 nucleotides agree with TRBD1. CDR1 SGHRS and CDR2 YFSETQ come from the germline V gene. The ends lost 6 bases at V and 7 bases at J; junction bases unmatched: 13. This CDR3 has 15 residues.

This chain joins TRBV12-5 and TRBJ2-1, with D unclear. With 1 base removed from V and 0 bases from J, the gap between germline ends came to 16 bases. The CDR3 spans 18 residues. From germline, CDR1 is LGHNT and CDR2 FRNRAP. CDR3 sequence reads: CASGLGLAALSSYNEQFF. The CDR3 DNA reads TGTGCTAGTGGTTTGGGACTGGCGGCCCTCAGCTCCTACAATGAGCAGTTCTTC. The full variable domain, its missing parts supplied by reference TRBV12-5 and TRBJ2-1, is DARVTQTPRHKVTEMGQEVTMRCQPILGHNTVFWYRQTMMQGLELLAYFRNRAPLDDSGMPKDRFSAEMPDATLATLKIQPSEPRDSAVYFCASGLGLAALSSYNEQFFGPGTRLTVL.

CDR3 sequence: CASSEVGGVDGYTF. CDR3 nucleotide sequence: TGTGCCAGCAGTGAAGTAGGAGGGGTCGATGGCTACACCTTC. The chain is built from TRBV6-1 and TRBJ1-2; possible D gene TRBD1, 5 bases. Germline V gene sequence: CDR1 MNHNS, CDR2 SASEGT. With 1 base removed from V and 6 bases from J, the gap between germline ends came to 12 bases. The CDR3 length is 14 residues.

J is TRBJ2-1 and V is TRBV27, with TRBD2 matching 11 bases. The ends lost 5 bases at V and 4 bases at J; junction bases unmatched: 4. This CDR3 has 15 amino acids. CDR1 and CDR2 from the germline V gene are MNHEY and SMNVEV (reference sequence). The CDR3 here is CASSNSGGAYNEQFF. The CDR3 region has the DNA TGTGCCAGCAGTAATAGCGGGGGGGCATACAATGAGCAGTTCTTC.

The chain employs TRBV28 and TRBJ2-7; 15 positions match TRBD2. The J segment lost 4 bases and the V segment lost 4 bases, leaving 2 bases of the junction unmatched. Per the germline V gene, CDR1 is MDHEN and CDR2 is SYDVKM. The CDR3 covers 15 residues. The DNA of the CDR3 is TGTGCCAGCAGTTCCGGGACTAGCGGGAGGTACGAGCAGTACTTC. It specifies CASSSGTSGRYEQYF.

In this sample, this clone turned up a few times. The chain carries TRBV30 and TRBJ1-1; possibly TRBD1 for D (6 bases). V was shortened by 0 bases and J by 7 bases, with 15 bases between the two germline ends. The CDR3 has 14 residues. The germline V gene has CDR1 GTSNPN and CDR2 SVGIG (reference sequence). CDR3: CAWSVSRGSDEAFF. The CDR3 region has the DNA TGTGCCTGGAGTGTTAGCAGGGGAAGTGATGAAGCTTTCTTT.

In this sample, this clone turned up a few times. The rearrangement joins TRBV25-1 to TRBJ2-6; D remains ambiguous. V lost 4 bases, J lost 0 bases, and 10 bases lay in between. Germline V gene sequence: CDR1 MGHDK, CDR2 SYGVNS. The CDR3 is 16 residues long. This CDR3 reads CASSVGTSSGANVLTF. CDR3 bases: TGTGCCAGCAGTGTGGGCACAAGCTCTGGGGCCAACGTCCTGACTTTC.